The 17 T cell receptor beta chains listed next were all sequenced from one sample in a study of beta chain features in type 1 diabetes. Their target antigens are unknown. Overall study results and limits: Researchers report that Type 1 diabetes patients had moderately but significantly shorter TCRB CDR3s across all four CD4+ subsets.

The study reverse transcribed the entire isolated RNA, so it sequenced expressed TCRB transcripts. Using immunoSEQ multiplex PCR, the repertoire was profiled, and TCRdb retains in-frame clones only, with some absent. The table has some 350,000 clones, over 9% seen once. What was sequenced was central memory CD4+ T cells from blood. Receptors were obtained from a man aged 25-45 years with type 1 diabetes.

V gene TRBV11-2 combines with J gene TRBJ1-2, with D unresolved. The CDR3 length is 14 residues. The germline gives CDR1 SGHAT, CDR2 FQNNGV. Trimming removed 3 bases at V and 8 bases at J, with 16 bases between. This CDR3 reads CASSFSAASGGYTF. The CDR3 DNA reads TGTGCCAGCAGCTTCTCCGCGGCGTCAGGAGGCTACACCTTC.

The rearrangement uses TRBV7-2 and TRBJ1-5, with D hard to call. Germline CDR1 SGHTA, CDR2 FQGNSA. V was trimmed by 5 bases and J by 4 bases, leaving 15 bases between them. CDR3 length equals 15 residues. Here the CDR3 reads CASSTTGLRNQPQHF. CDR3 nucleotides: TGTGCCAGCAGCACAACGGGTCTGAGGAATCAGCCCCAGCATTTT. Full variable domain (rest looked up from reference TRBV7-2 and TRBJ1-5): GAGVSQSPSNKVTEKGKDVELRCDPISGHTALYWYRQSLGQGLEFLIYFQGNSAPDKSGLPSDRFSAERTGGSVSTLTIQRTQQEDSAVYLCASSTTGLRNQPQHFGDGTRLSIL.

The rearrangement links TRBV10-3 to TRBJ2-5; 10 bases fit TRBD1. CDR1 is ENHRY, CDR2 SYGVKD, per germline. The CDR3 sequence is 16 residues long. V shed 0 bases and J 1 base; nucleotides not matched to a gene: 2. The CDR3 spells CAISESRTGGQETQYF. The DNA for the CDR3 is TGTGCCATCAGTGAGTCGCGGACAGGGGGCCAAGAGACCCAGTACTTC.

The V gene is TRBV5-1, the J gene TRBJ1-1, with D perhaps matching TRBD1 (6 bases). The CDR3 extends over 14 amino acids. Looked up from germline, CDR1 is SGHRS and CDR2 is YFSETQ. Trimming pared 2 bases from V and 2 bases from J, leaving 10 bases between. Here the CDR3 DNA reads TGCGCCAGCAGCTTTCAGGGGTTTAACACTGAAGCTTTCTTT. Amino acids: CASSFQGFNTEAFF.

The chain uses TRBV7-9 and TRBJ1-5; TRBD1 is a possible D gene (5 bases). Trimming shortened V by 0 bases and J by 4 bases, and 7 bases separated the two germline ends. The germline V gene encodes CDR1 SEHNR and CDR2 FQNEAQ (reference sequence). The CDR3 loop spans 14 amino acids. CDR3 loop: CASSLAGRNQPQHF. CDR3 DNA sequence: TGTGCCAGCAGCTTAGCGGGGCGTAATCAGCCCCAGCATTTT.

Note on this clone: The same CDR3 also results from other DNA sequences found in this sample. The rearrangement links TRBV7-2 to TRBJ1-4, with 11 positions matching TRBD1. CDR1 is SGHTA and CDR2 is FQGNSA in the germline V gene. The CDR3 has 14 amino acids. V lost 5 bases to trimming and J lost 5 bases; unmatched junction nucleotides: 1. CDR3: CASSRDRGNEKLFF. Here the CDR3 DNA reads TGTGCCAGCAGCAGGGACAGGGGGAATGAAAAACTGTTTTTT.

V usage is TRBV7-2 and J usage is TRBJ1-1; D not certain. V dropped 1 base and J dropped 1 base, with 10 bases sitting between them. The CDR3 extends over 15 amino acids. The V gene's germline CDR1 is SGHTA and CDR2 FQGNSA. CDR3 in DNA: TGTGCCAGCAGCTTAGGACTGGGCGAGAACACTGAAGCTTTCTTT. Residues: CASSLGLGENTEAFF.

The CDR3 DNA reads TGTGCCAGCAGCCCCGACCAACTCCTCTATGGCTACACCTTC. It translates to CASSPDQLLYGYTF. This chain uses TRBV7-8 with TRBJ1-2, with D hard to call. This CDR3 spans 14 amino acids. Germline CDR1 SGHVS, CDR2 FQNEAQ. Trimming stripped 5 bases from V and 4 bases from J, with 14 bases between.

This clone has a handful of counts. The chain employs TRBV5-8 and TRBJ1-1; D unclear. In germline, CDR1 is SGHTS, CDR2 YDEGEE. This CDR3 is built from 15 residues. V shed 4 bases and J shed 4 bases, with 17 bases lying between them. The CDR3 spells CASSLGGQLATEAFF. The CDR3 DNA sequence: TGTGCCAGCAGCCTGGGCGGGCAACTCGCCACTGAAGCTTTCTTT.

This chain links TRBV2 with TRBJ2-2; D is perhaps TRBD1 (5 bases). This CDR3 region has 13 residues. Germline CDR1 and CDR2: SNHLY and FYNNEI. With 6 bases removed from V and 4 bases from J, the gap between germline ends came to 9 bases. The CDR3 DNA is TGTGCCAGCAGCGAACAGGTCACCGGGGAGCTGTTTTTT. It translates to CASSEQVTGELFF.

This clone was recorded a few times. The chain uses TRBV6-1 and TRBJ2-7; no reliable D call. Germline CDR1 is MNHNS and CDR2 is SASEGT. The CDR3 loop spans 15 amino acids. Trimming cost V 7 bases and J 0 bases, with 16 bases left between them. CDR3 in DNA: TGTGCCAGCACTTCAGACGGCTCTAGCTCCTACGAGCAGTACTTC. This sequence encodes CASTSDGSSSYEQYF.

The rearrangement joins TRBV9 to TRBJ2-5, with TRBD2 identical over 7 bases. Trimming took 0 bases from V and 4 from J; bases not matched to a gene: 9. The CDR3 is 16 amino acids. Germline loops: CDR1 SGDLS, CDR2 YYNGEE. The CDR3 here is CASSVGGSGSGETQYF. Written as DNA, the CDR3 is TGTGCCAGCAGCGTAGGAGGTAGCGGGTCTGGAGAGACCCAGTACTTC.

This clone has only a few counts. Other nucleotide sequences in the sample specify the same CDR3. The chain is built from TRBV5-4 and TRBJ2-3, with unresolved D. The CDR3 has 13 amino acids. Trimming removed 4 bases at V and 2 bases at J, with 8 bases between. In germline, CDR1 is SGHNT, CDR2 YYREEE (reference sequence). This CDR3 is CASSPRNTDTQYF. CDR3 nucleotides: TGTGCCAGCAGCCCCCGCAACACAGATACGCAGTATTTT.

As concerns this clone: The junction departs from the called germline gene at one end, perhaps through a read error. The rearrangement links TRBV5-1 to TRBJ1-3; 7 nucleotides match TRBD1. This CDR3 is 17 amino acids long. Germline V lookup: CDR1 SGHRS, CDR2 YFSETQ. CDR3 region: CASSVQVAGGSVNTIYF. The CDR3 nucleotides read TGCGCCAGCAGCGTTCAAGTGGCAGGGGGATCTGTAAACACCATATATTTT.

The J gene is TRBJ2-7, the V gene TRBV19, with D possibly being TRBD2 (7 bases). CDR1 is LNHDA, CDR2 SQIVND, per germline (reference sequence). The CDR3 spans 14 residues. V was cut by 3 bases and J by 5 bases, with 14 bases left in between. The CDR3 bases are TGTGCCAGTAGTATCCCGGGGGGCGGCCACGAGCAGTACTTC. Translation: CASSIPGGGHEQYF.

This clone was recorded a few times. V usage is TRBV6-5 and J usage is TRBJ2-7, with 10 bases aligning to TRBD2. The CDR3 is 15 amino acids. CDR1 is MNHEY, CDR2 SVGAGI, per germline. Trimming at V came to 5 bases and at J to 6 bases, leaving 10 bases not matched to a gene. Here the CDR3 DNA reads TGTGCCAGCAGTCGCCTGGGGCTAGCGGGAGTCGAGCAGTACTTC. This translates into CASSRLGLAGVEQYF.

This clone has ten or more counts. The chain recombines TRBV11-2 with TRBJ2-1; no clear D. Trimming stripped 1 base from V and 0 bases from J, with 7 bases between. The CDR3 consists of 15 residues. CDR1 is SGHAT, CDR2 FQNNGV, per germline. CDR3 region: CASSLAAVSYNEQFF. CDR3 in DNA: TGTGCCAGCAGCTTAGCGGCGGTCTCCTACAATGAGCAGTTCTTC.